This TCR beta chain was recovered during a study of immune evolution from preneoplasia to lung adenocarcinoma. Findings and limits, study-wide: Top clone share appeared to fall from AAH through AIS, MIA, adenocarcinoma.

The table came from immunoSEQ multiplex PCR; TCRdb's copy has only in-frame clones and leaves some out. Of under 8,500 clones detected, 78% appear once; the ten largest clones hold approximately 6.6%. Germline V gene lookup returns CDR1 MNHNY and CDR2 SVGAGI (reference sequence). The CDR3 has 13 residues. The V gene lost 6 bases and the J gene lost 5 bases, with 10 bases spanning the gap. In regard to this clone: The antigen remains undetermined.

Material: FFPE adjacent normal lung tissue. This sequence originates from a person aged 55-79 years with lung adenocarcinoma. The chain is built from TRBV6-6 and TRBJ2-2; tentatively, D is TRBD1 (5 bases). CDR3 bases: TGTGCCAGCAGGATCACAGGAACCGGGGAGCTGTTTTTT. It codes for CASRITGTGELFF.